Below are 5 T cell receptor beta chains sequenced from a single sample in a study of shared clonotypes between healthy human individuals. TCRdb's copy holds only in-frame clones and misses some; the assay was immunoSEQ multiplex PCR. The sample includes hundreds of thousands of clones, roughly three quarters of them seen just once. Sequencing was carried out using PBMCs. The receptors originated from a woman aged 35 to 49 in good health. Some clones in this sample may be carry-over from other donors' samples.

The CDR3 loop is CAWSDSESSYNEQFF. The DNA for the CDR3 is TGTGCCTGGAGTGACTCCGAAAGCTCCTACAATGAGCAGTTCTTC. V usage is TRBV30 and J usage is TRBJ2-1; D is unresolved. V shed 1 base and J shed 0 bases, with 10 bases lying between them. CDR1 GTSNPN and CDR2 SVGIG come from the germline V gene (reference sequence). The CDR3 is made up of 15 amino acids. Complete variable domain (other parts from reference TRBV30 and TRBJ2-1): SQTIHQWPATLVQPVGSPLSLECTVEGTSNPNLYWYRQAAGRGLQLLFYSVGIGQISSEVPQNLSASRPQDRQFILSSKKLLLSDSGFYLCAWSDSESSYNEQFFGPGTRLTVL.

V and J are TRBV7-3 and TRBJ2-7; 12 bases agree with TRBD1. After removal of 5 bases from V and 4 bases from J, the junction contained 6 bases not matched to a gene. This CDR3 comprises 15 residues. Per germline, CDR1 SGHTA and CDR2 FQGTGA. This CDR3 is CASSQGTGGRYEQYF. The CDR3 DNA reads as TGTGCCAGCAGCCAAGGGACAGGGGGCAGGTACGAGCAGTACTTC.

V usage is TRBV5-1 and J usage is TRBJ1-5; D perhaps matches TRBD1 (5 bases). The germline V gene has CDR1 SGHRS and CDR2 YFSETQ. V was trimmed by 0 bases and J by 4 bases, leaving 11 bases between them. The CDR3 covers 15 residues. The CDR3 DNA reads TGCGCCAGCAGCTTGGTCGGGGCGCAAAATCAGCCCCAGCATTTT. Translation: CASSLVGAQNQPQHF.

As DNA, the CDR3 is TGTGCCAGCAGCTTAGGGGCGGGAGTAGAAGGGGAGACCCAGTACTTC. It is translated as CASSLGAGVEGETQYF. This chain connects TRBV5-4 to TRBJ2-5, with TRBD2 matching over 7 bases. V shed 2 bases, J shed 5 bases, and the junction held 12 bases outside the gene matches. Per the germline V gene, CDR1 is SGHNT and CDR2 is YYREEE (reference sequence). This CDR3 contains 16 residues.

The chain combines TRBV18 with TRBJ2-7, with D tentatively TRBD1 or TRBD2 (5 bases each). This CDR3 has 17 amino acids. V lost 5 bases to trimming and J lost 7 bases, with 27 bases between them. Per germline, CDR1 KGHSH and CDR2 LQKENI. DNA of the CDR3: TGTGCCAGCTCAAACAATCCTGGGGGTCCCTCTCCGCGGGAGCAGTACTTC. Translation gives CASSNNPGGPSPREQYF.